The 20 T cell receptor beta chains below come from one sample, sequenced in a study of T cell responses to AZD1222 COVID-19 vaccine. Sequenced by immunoSEQ multiplex PCR; TCRdb stores in-frame clones only, minus some. This table has about 130,000 clones, approximately 93% appearing once. This specimen consisted of peripheral blood, obtained on day 0 of AZD1222 vaccination. The receptors come from an adult in good health.

This sequence joins TRBV6-4 and TRBJ2-1, with 12 nucleotides matching TRBD2. CDR1 and CDR2 from the germline V gene are MRHNA and SNTAGT. V shed 9 bases, J shed 6 bases, and the junction held 12 bases outside the gene matches. This CDR3 spans 16 amino acids. Here the CDR3 DNA reads TGTGCCAGTTCCCGACTAGCGGGAGTGGGCCCCAATGAGCAGTTCTTC. Translating it yields CASSRLAGVGPNEQFF.

This clone has just one count. This chain joins TRBV19 and TRBJ2-1; 9 bases are shared with TRBD2. CDR1 and CDR2 from the germline V gene are LNHDA and SQIVND (reference sequence). There are 15 residues in the CDR3. J was trimmed by 9 bases and V by 4 bases; bases with no gene match: 10. DNA for the CDR3: TGTGCCAGTAGTAAGCGGGAGGCGGAAGGGGGTGAGCAGTTCTTC. Translation gives CASSKREAEGGEQFF.

The rearrangement uses TRBV15 and TRBJ1-1, with 9 nucleotides matching TRBD1. The CDR3 runs 17 residues. The J segment lost 4 bases and the V segment lost 3 bases, leaving 12 bases of the junction unmatched. Per the germline V gene, CDR1 is LNHNV and CDR2 is YYDKDF (reference sequence). DNA of the CDR3: TGTGCCACCAGCAGGGGGAACCTGGGACAGGGAGGCACTGAAGCTTTCTTT. Encoded protein: CATSRGNLGQGGTEAFF.

This clone has only a few counts. V gene TRBV2 combines with J gene TRBJ2-7, with D possibly being TRBD1 or TRBD2 (6 bases each). Germline CDR1 is SNHLY and CDR2 is FYNNEI. The CDR3 is made up of 14 amino acids. V lost 7 bases, J lost 2 bases, and 15 bases lay in between. CDR3 amino acids: CASKSGGNAYEQYF. CDR3 in DNA: TGTGCCAGCAAGTCCGGGGGCAACGCCTACGAGCAGTACTTC.

The rearrangement uses TRBV7-3 and TRBJ2-1; D gene ambiguous. Per the germline V gene, CDR1 is SGHTA and CDR2 is FQGTGA. This CDR3 has 13 amino acids. The germline V and J ends were trimmed by 3 bases and 8 bases, with 11 bases remaining between them. CDR3: CASSFPNSDEQFF. In nucleotides, the CDR3 is TGTGCCAGCAGCTTCCCTAACTCGGATGAGCAGTTCTTC. Complete variable domain (other parts from reference TRBV7-3 and TRBJ2-1): GAGVSQTPSNKVTEKGKYVELRCDPISGHTALYWYRQSLGQGPEFLIYFQGTGAADDSGLPNDRFFAVRPEGSVSTLKIQRTERGDSAVYLCASSFPNSDEQFFGPGTRLTVL.

This chain connects TRBV24-1 to TRBJ2-7; D gene ambiguous. The CDR3 totals 13 residues. V lost 4 bases, J lost 5 bases, and 11 bases lay in between. Germline values: CDR1 KGHDR, CDR2 SFDVKD. The CDR3, as DNA: TGTGCCACCAGTGACCCGATAATCGACGAGCAGTACTTC. The encoded protein is CATSDPIIDEQYF.

V usage is TRBV10-3 and J usage is TRBJ1-1, with D perhaps TRBD1 (6 bases). Germline V lookup: CDR1 ENHRY, CDR2 SYGVKD. This CDR3 is built from 16 residues. Between the trimmed V and J ends, which lost 6 bases and 0 bases, there was a span of 17 bases. CDR3 sequence reads: CAISLTPQGMNTEAFF. In DNA form, the CDR3 reads TGTGCCATCAGCCTGACCCCACAGGGAATGAACACTGAAGCTTTCTTT.

V is TRBV2 and J is TRBJ1-3; no clear D. In germline, CDR1 is SNHLY, CDR2 FYNNEI. V lost 6 bases and J 0 bases, leaving 9 bases between the germline ends. The CDR3 is 14 residues long. For the CDR3, the DNA is TGTGCCAGCAGGGACGGGTCCTCTGGAAACACCATATATTTT. Amino acid sequence: CASRDGSSGNTIYF.

The CDR3, as DNA: TGTGCCAGCAGCTCCCCCCGGGGGGTTGGGAATGAGCAGTTCTTC. Translated: CASSSPRGVGNEQFF. The chain couples TRBV7-8 to TRBJ2-1; 7 nucleotides match TRBD2. This CDR3 has 15 amino acids. Germline V gene data show CDR1 as SGHVS and CDR2 as FQNEAQ. With 4 bases clipped from V and 7 bases from J, the junction kept 10 bases outside the gene matches.

The genes are TRBV11-2 and TRBJ2-5; D is unresolved. The V and J ends lost 5 bases and 0 bases respectively, with 1 base between them. CDR3 length: 11 residues. CDR1 and CDR2 (germline): SGHAT, FQNNGV. The CDR3 here is CASSHQETQYF. CDR3 nucleotide sequence: TGTGCCAGCAGCCACCAAGAGACCCAGTACTTC.

The gene calls are TRBV19 and TRBJ2-2, with TRBD1 matching over 8 bases. This CDR3 is 15 amino acids long. J gave up 5 bases and V 5 bases, and 7 bases lay outside the gene matches. In germline, CDR1 is LNHDA, CDR2 SQIVND (reference sequence). The CDR3 spells CASSGQGVVTGELFF. The CDR3 nucleotides are TGTGCCAGTAGTGGACAGGGCGTTGTAACCGGGGAGCTGTTTTTT.

The V call is TRBV6-5, the J call TRBJ1-4; no clear D gene. The V gene's germline CDR1 is MNHEY and CDR2 SVGAGI. Trimming shortened V by 6 bases and J by 5 bases, and 13 bases separated the two germline ends. This CDR3 has 14 residues. CDR3 residues: CASRAEWANEKLFF. CDR3 DNA: TGTGCCAGCAGGGCAGAGTGGGCCAATGAAAAACTGTTTTTT.

The chain links TRBV7-9 to TRBJ1-2; D possibly corresponds to TRBD1 (6 bases). The ends were cut back, 7 bases at V and 7 bases at J, with 25 bases in the middle. There are 16 residues in the CDR3. Germline values: CDR1 SEHNR, CDR2 FQNEAQ (reference sequence). The CDR3 loop is CASTSVGAYSLTGYTF. For the CDR3, the DNA is TGTGCCAGCACCTCCGTGGGGGCCTATAGCCTGACTGGCTACACCTTC.

The V gene is TRBV30, the J gene TRBJ1-1; no firm D call. The V gene lost 2 bases and the J gene lost 5 bases, with 12 bases spanning the gap. This CDR3 has 13 amino acids. Germline V gene lookup returns CDR1 GTSNPN and CDR2 SVGIG (reference sequence). The CDR3 spells CAWSLYSGTEAFF. CDR3 bases: TGTGCCTGGAGTTTGTACTCAGGAACTGAAGCTTTCTTT.

V and J are TRBV7-2 and TRBJ1-1; no reliable D call. This CDR3 is built from 13 residues. CDR1 and CDR2 from the germline V gene are SGHTA and FQGNSA. Trimming removed 3 bases at V and 4 bases at J, with 9 bases between. CDR3: CASSFVGSTEAFF. DNA of the CDR3: TGTGCCAGCAGCTTTGTTGGTAGCACTGAAGCTTTCTTT.

The chain employs TRBV9 and TRBJ2-7; 10 bases are a match to TRBD2. The germline CDR1 and CDR2 sequences are SGDLS and YYNGEE. V was clipped by 0 bases and J by 3 bases; unmatched bases: 6. The CDR3 has 16 amino acids. The DNA of the CDR3 is TGTGCCAGCAGCGTAGGGGGACTAGCGACCTACTACGAGCAGTACTTC. This translates into CASSVGGLATYYEQYF.

This CDR3 reads CASSRGQKETQYF. The CDR3 DNA follows: TGTGCCAGCAGTAGGGGACAGAAAGAGACCCAGTACTTC. The chain is built from TRBV12-3 or TRBV12-4 and TRBJ2-5, with TRBD1 matching over 7 bases. This CDR3 has 13 amino acids. V trimming: 5 bases; J trimming: 3 bases; junction bases outside the gene matches: 3.

The chain uses TRBV11-3 and TRBJ2-1, with no clear D. V gave up 1 base and J gave up 5 bases, with 6 bases separating them. The V gene's germline CDR1 is SGHNT and CDR2 YENEEA. This CDR3 is built from 13 residues. The CDR3 sequence is CASSLGSDNEQFF. CDR3 in DNA: TGTGCCAGCAGCTTAGGCAGCGACAATGAGCAGTTCTTC.

The V gene is TRBV23-1, the J gene TRBJ1-1; tentatively, D is TRBD1 (6 bases). TRBV23-1 falls under the ORF class, with uncertain function. Trimming stripped 6 bases from V and 1 base from J, with 9 bases between. The CDR3 loop spans 13 amino acids. DNA of the CDR3: TGCGCCAGCAGGGGACAAACGAACACTGAAGCTTTCTTT. It translates to CASRGQTNTEAFF.

This clone was recorded only once. The chain recombines TRBV18 with TRBJ1-5, with TRBD1 identical over 9 bases. CDR1 and CDR2 (germline): KGHSH, LQKENI. There are 13 residues in the CDR3. The V and J ends lost 9 bases and 6 bases, in that order; junction bases with no gene match: 6. CDR3 DNA: TGTGCCAGTTGCCAGGGACAGGGTCAGCCCCAGCATTTT. Protein product: CASCQGQGQPQHF.